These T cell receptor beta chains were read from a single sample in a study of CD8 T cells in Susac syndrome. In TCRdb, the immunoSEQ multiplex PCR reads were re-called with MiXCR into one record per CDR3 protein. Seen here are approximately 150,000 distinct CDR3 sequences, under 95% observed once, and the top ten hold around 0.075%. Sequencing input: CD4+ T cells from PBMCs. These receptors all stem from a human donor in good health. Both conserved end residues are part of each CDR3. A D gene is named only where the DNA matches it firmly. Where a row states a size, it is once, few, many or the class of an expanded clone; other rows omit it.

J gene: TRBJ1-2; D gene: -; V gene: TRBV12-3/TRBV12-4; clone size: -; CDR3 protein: CASTHRDWNYGYTF; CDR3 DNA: TGTGCCAGCACTCACCGGGACTGGAACTATGGCTACACCTTC
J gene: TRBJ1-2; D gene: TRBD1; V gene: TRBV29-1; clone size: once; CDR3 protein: CSGQTGGASNYGYTF; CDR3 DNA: TGCAGCGGGCAGACAGGGGGCGCCTCTAACTATGGCTACACCTTC
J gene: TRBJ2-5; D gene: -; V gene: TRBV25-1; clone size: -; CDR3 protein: CASSEGVEGLRETQYF; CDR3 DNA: TGTGCCAGCAGTGAGGGGGTCGAGGGGCTGAGGGAGACCCAGTACTTC
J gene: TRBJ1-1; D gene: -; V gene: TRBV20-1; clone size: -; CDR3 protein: CRLGGNTEAFF; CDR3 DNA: TGCAGGCTTGGCGGTAACACTGAAGCTTTCTTT
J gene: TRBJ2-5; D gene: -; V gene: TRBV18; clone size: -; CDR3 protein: CASSPDSPLQETQYF; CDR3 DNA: TGTGCCAGCTCACCAGACAGCCCTCTCCAAGAGACCCAGTACTTC
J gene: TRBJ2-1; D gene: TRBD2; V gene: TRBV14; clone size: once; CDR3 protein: CASSQLAGGEQFF; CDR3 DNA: TGTGCCAGCAGCCAACTAGCGGGCGGTGAGCAGTTCTTC
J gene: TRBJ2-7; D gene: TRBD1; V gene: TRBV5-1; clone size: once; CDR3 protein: CASSLKTGLDEQYF; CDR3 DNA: TGCGCCAGCAGCTTGAAGACAGGGCTTGACGAGCAGTACTTC
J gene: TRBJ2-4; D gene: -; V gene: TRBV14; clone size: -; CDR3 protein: CASSPGVTPFQYF; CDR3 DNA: TGTGCCAGCAGCCCAGGGGTAACACCCTTTCAGTACTTC
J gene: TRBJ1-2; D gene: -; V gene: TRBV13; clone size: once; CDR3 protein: CASSLRTDGYTF; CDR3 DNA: TGTGCCAGCAGCCTACGGACCGATGGCTACACCTTC
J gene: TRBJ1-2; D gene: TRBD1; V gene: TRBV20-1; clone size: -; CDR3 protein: CSANLQGAYGYTF; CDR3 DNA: TGCAGTGCTAACCTACAGGGGGCGTATGGCTACACCTTC
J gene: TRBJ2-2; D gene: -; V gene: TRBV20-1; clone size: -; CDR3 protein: CSAGDNGGELFF; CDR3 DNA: TGCAGTGCTGGAGACAACGGCGGGGAGCTGTTTTTT
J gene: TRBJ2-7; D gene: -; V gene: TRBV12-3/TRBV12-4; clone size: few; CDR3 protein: CASSFQWNYEQYF; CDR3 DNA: TGTGCCAGCAGTTTTCAATGGAACTACGAGCAGTACTTC
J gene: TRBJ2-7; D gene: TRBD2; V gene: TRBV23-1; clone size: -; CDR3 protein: CASSQGPWVAGGPISSYEQYF; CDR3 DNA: TGCGCCAGCAGTCAAGGGCCTTGGGTTGCGGGAGGGCCTATAAGCTCCTACGAGCAGTACTTC
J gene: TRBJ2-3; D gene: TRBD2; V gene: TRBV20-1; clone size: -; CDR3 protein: CSARDRSGRLDTQYF; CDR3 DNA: TGCAGTGCTAGAGATCGCAGCGGGAGGTTAGATACGCAGTATTTT
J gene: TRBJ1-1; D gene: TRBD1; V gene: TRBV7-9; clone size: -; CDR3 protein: CASSSWTGLTEAFF; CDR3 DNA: TGTGCCAGCAGCTCATGGACAGGGCTGACTGAAGCTTTCTTT
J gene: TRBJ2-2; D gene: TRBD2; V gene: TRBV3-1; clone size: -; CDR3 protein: CASSSGLAGGAGELFF; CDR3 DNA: TGTGCCAGCAGCTCGGGACTAGCGGGCGGCGCCGGGGAGCTGTTTTTT
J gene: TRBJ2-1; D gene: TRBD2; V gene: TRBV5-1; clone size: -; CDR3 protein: CASSAGLAGYNEQFF; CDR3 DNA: TGCGCCAGCAGCGCGGGGCTAGCGGGATACAATGAGCAGTTCTTC
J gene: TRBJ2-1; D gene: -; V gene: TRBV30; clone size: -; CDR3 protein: CAWSVQGVNEQFF; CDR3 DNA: TGTGCCTGGAGTGTACAGGGCGTCAATGAGCAGTTCTTC
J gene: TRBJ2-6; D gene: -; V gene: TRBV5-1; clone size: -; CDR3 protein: CASSPEPGSGANVLTF; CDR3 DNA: TGCGCCAGCAGCCCGGAGCCAGGGTCCGGGGCCAACGTCCTGACTTTC
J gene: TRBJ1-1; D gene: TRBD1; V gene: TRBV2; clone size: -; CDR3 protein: CASRLQGYTEAFF; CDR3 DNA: TGTGCCAGCAGGTTACAGGGGTACACTGAAGCTTTCTTT
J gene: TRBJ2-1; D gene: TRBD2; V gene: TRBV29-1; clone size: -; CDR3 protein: CSAVGLAGGNEQFF; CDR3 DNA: TGCAGCGCCGTGGGACTAGCGGGAGGGAACGAGCAGTTCTTC
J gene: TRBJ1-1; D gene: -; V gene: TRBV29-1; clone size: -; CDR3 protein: CSGRGSNTEAFF; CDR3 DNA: TGCAGCGGGCGCGGGTCGAACACTGAAGCTTTCTTT
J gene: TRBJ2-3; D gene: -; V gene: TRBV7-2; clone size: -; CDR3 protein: CASSSLWGTQYF; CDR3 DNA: TGTGCCAGCAGCTCCCTCTGGGGTACGCAGTATTTT
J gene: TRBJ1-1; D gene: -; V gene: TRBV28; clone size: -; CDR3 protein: CASSLISGLEAFF; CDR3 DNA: TGTGCCAGCAGTTTAATTTCGGGACTTGAAGCTTTCTTT
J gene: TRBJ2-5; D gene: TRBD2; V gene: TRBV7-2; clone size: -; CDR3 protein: CASSLAGTSGGETQYF; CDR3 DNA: TGTGCCAGCAGCTTAGCAGGGACTAGCGGGGGGGAGACCCAGTACTTC
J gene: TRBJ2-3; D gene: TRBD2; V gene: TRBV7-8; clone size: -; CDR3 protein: CASGNLAARTDTQYF; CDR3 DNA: TGTGCCAGCGGAAATCTAGCGGCCCGCACAGATACGCAGTATTTT
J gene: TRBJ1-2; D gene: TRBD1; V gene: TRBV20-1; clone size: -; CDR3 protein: CSAIGQGYGYTF; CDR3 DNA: TGCAGTGCAATCGGACAGGGTTATGGCTACACCTTC
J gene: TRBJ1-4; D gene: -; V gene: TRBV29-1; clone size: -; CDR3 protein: CSYGQNEKLFF; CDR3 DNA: TGCAGCTACGGACAGAATGAAAAACTGTTTTTT
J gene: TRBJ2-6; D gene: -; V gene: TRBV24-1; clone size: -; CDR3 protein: CATSDFGSGANVLTF; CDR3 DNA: TGTGCCACCAGTGATTTTGGCTCTGGGGCCAACGTCCTGACTTTC
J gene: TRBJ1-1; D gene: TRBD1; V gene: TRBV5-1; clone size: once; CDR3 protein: CASSFFDRVTEAFF; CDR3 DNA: TGCGCCAGCAGCTTCTTCGACAGGGTTACTGAAGCTTTCTTT
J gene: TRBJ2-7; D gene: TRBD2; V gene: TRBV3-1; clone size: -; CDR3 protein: CASSQDLGGASYEQYF; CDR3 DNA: TGTGCCAGCAGCCAAGATCTGGGAGGGGCCTCCTACGAGCAGTACTTC
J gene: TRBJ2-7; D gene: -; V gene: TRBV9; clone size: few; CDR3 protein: CASSVGQGSSEQYF; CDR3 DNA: TGTGCCAGCAGCGTAGGGCAGGGGTCGTCCGAGCAGTACTTC
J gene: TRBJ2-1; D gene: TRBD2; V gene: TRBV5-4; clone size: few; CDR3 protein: CASSLGGGSYNEQFF; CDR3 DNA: TGTGCCAGCAGCTTGGGCGGGGGATCCTACAATGAGCAGTTCTTC
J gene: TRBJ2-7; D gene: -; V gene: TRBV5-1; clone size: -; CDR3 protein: CASSLTLGSTYEQYF; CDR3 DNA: TGCGCCAGCAGCTTGACTTTGGGGTCCACCTACGAGCAGTACTTC
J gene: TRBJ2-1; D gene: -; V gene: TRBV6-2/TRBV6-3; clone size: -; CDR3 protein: CASNGRLNNEQFF; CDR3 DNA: TGTGCCAGCAATGGGCGATTGAACAATGAGCAGTTCTTC
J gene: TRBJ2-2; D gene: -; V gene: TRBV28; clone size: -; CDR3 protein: CASRSIPNTGELFF; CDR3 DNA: TGTGCCAGCAGATCTATCCCGAACACCGGGGAGCTGTTTTTT
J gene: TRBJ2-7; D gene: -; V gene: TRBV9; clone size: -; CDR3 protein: CASSVAPDGYEQYF; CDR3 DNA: TGTGCCAGCAGCGTAGCCCCGGACGGATACGAGCAGTACTTC
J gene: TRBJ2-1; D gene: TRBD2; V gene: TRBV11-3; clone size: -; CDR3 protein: CASSPQTSSLYNEQFF; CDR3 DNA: TGTGCCAGCAGCCCCCAGACTAGCTCCTTATACAATGAGCAGTTCTTC
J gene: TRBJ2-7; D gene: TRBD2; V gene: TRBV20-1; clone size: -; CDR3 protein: CSAPRPTSGDYEQYF; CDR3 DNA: TGCAGTGCTCCCCGCCCGACTAGCGGGGACTACGAGCAGTACTTC
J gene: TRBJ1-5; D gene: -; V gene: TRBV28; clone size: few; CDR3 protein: CASRGTNQPQHF; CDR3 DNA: TGTGCCAGCAGGGGGACCAATCAGCCCCAGCATTTT
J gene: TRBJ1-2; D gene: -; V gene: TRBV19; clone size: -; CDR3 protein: CASSIAGNYGYTF; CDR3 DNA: TGTGCCAGTAGTATAGCAGGAAACTATGGCTACACCTTC
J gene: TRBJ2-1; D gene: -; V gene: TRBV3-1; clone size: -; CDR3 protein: CASSPARDEQFF; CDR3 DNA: TGTGCCAGCAGCCCGGCTCGGGATGAGCAGTTCTTC
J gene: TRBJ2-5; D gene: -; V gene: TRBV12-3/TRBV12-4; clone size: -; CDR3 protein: CASSFAGAETQYF; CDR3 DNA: TGTGCCAGCAGTTTCGCGGGGGCCGAGACCCAGTACTTC
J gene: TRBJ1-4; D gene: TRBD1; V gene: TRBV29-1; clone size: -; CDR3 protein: CSVEANRGEKLFF; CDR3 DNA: TGCAGCGTTGAAGCAAACAGGGGGGAAAAACTGTTTTTT
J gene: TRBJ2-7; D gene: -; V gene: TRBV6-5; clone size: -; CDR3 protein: CASRHGLNYEQYF; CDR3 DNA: TGTGCCAGCAGACATGGACTTAACTACGAGCAGTACTTC
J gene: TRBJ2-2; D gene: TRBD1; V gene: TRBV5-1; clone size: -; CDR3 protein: CASSLPWTGDGELFF; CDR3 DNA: TGCGCCAGCAGCTTGCCTTGGACAGGGGACGGGGAGCTGTTTTTT
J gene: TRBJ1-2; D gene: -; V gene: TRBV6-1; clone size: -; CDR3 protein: CASSEEAVGGYTF; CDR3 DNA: TGTGCCAGCAGTGAAGAGGCCGTCGGGGGCTACACCTTC
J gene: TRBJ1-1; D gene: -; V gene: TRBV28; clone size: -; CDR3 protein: CASSLQVTEAFF; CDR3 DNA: TGTGCCAGCAGTTTACAGGTCACTGAAGCTTTCTTT
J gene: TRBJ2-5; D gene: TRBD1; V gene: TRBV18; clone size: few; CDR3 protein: CASSPTGEETQYF; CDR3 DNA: TGTGCCAGCTCACCGACAGGGGAGGAGACCCAGTACTTC